Reported below is one TCR beta chain. Antigen unknown. The CDR3 is 13 residues long. The germline V gene has CDR1 ENHRY and CDR2 SYGVKD. V was shortened by 6 bases and J by 2 bases, with 10 bases between the two germline ends. TCRdb's copy holds only in-frame clones and misses some; the assay was immunoSEQ multiplex PCR. The sample carries some 130,000 clones, 70% to 90% recorded once. The data were obtained in a study of T cell responses to AZD1222 COVID-19 vaccine. Study context: Second-dose intervals of approximately 4 or approximately 12 weeks were pooled. The study's findings and limits: Spike-wide coverage was observed for vaccine-associated CD4 TCRs, with dominant responses at 160-218 and 743-854. Only six individuals given AZD1222 were seropositive at baseline. Most donors were white British and more were female, and clonal diversity was possibly underestimated.

The TCR originated in an adult in good health. The V call is TRBV10-3, the J call TRBJ1-2, with D perhaps TRBD1 (5 bases). The input for sequencing was peripheral blood, taken on day 0 of AZD1222 vaccination. DNA for the CDR3: TGTGCCATCAGCCCCGACAGCAACTATGGCTACACCTTC. Encoded protein: CAISPDSNYGYTF.